The 27 T cell receptor beta chains in this list originate from one sample, sequenced in a study of regulatory T cells in long-lasting Graves disease. Researchers made TCR beta libraries by using iRepertoire HTBI primers and running Arm-PCR on CDR3 regions. TCRdb reprocessed the multiplex PCR reads with MiXCR, giving one entry per CDR3 protein. The sample has some 220,000 distinct CDR3 sequences; about 19% are singletons. Sample time point: newly diagnosed GD, antithyroid drugs for less than 3 months. Extracted PBMC RNA gave rise to the TCR library. The data were also submitted as part of a second study, on T cells in Graves' hyperthyroidism and ophthalmopathy.

The input for sequencing was peripheral blood mononuclear cells (PBMCs), taken at new diagnosis, from a patient treated with antithyroid drugs. These receptors were taken from a woman aged 25-40 years with Graves disease.

The chain employs TRBV6-1 and TRBJ2-7, with D possibly TRBD2 on 5 matching bases. Germline V gene lookup returns CDR1 MNHNS and CDR2 SASEGT. Deletions cut 2 bases from V and 4 bases from J, with 15 bases between. This CDR3 is built from 15 residues. The CDR3 DNA is TGTGCCAGCAGTGAAACGGCCGCTAGCCTATACGAGCAGTACTTC. Translated, it gives CASSETAASLYEQYF.

The sample holds many counts of this clonotype. The V gene is TRBV30, the J gene TRBJ1-2, with a tentative D call TRBD1 (5 bases). Looked up from germline, CDR1 is GTSNPN and CDR2 is SVGIG (reference sequence). This CDR3 has 11 residues. The V and J ends lost 0 bases and 8 bases respectively, with 7 bases between them. The CDR3 bases are TGTGCCTGGAGTGTTGGGGACGGCTACACCTTC. The encoded protein is CAWSVGDGYTF. The entire variable domain, with the rest obtained from reference TRBV30 and TRBJ1-2, is as follows: SQTIHQWPATLVQPVGSPLSLECTVEGTSNPNLYWYRQAAGRGLQLLFYSVGIGQISSEVPQNLSASRPQDRQFILSSKKLLLSDSGFYLCAWSVGDGYTFGSGTRLTVV.

The rearrangement links TRBV6-2 or TRBV6-3 to TRBJ2-1, with D possibly matching TRBD2 (6 bases). With 5 bases removed from V and 8 bases from J, the gap between germline ends came to 16 bases. The CDR3 length is 14 residues. Germline loops: CDR1 MNHEY, CDR2 SVGEGT. The CDR3 DNA reads TGTGCCAGCAGTCACGGGACTCCCCGCGATGAGCAGTTCTTC. Translation: CASSHGTPRDEQFF.

This clonotype has a handful of counts. A much larger clone sits a single nucleotide away, making a read error possible. V usage is TRBV27 and J usage is TRBJ1-1; 8 bases map to TRBD1. CDR3 length equals 16 residues. The germline V gene has CDR1 MNHEY and CDR2 SMNVEV (reference sequence). V shed 5 bases and J 7 bases; nucleotides not matched to a gene: 15. The CDR3 region is CASSTPTGTGLSEAFF. The DNA of the CDR3 is TGTGCCAGCAGTACTCCTACCGGGACAGGACTTAGTGAAGCTTTCTTT.

This clonotype was found many times. The V call is TRBV11-1, the J call TRBJ2-3; weak D call: TRBD2 (6 bases). The CDR3 has 12 amino acids. The ends were cut back, 5 bases at V and 6 bases at J, with 9 bases in the middle. The V gene's germline CDR1 is SGHAT and CDR2 FQDESV (reference sequence). The CDR3 loop is CASSPRGDTQYF. The CDR3 coding sequence is TGTGCCAGCAGCCCCCGGGGGGATACGCAGTATTTT.

This clonotype was seen many times. The chain uses TRBV4-1 and TRBJ2-7; unclear D gene. The CDR3 consists of 15 residues. With 0 bases removed from V and 1 base from J, the gap between germline ends came to 10 bases. In germline, CDR1 is MGHRA, CDR2 YSYEKL. The CDR3: CASSQERTTSYEQYF. The CDR3 DNA follows: TGCGCCAGCAGCCAAGAGCGCACGACTTCCTACGAGCAGTACTTC.

Many counts were recorded for this clonotype. The rearrangement uses TRBV28 and TRBJ1-2; 11 nucleotides align to TRBD1. After removal of 3 bases from V and 2 bases from J, the junction contained 8 bases not matched to a gene. The CDR3 loop spans 17 amino acids. Per germline, CDR1 MDHEN and CDR2 SYDVKM. The DNA of the CDR3 is TGTGCCAGCAGTTTGAGCGGACAGGGGGCGAGGAACTATGGCTACACCTTC. Translation gives CASSLSGQGARNYGYTF.

This clonotype came up many times. The chain has TRBV12-3 or TRBV12-4 and TRBJ2-1; TRBD2 matches at 7 bases. The V and J ends lost 0 bases and 0 bases, in that order; junction bases with no gene match: 2. The CDR3 covers 16 residues. CDR3 sequence (DNA): TGTGCCAGCAGTTTAGCTAGCGGGCTCTCCTACAATGAGCAGTTCTTC. Its protein is CASSLASGLSYNEQFF.

This clonotype was detected a few times. The rearrangement joins TRBV6-2 or TRBV6-3 to TRBJ2-6, with D hard to call. Germline values: CDR1 MNHEY, CDR2 SVGEGT. Trimming stripped 5 bases from V and 0 bases from J, with 11 bases between. This CDR3 is built from 16 residues. The CDR3 DNA reads as TGTGCCAGCAGTGAGATTCTCCACTCTGGGGCCAACGTCCTGACTTTC. Amino acids: CASSEILHSGANVLTF.

CDR3 sequence reads: CASSLRSGQGIYGYTF. CDR3 in DNA: TGTGCCAGCAGCCTCCGGTCGGGACAGGGGATCTATGGCTACACCTTC. The chain joins TRBV11-1 to TRBJ1-2; 10 positions agree with TRBD1. Unmatched junction bases numbered 10, after V lost 5 bases and J lost 4 bases. CDR1 and CDR2 from the germline V gene are SGHAT and FQDESV (reference sequence). This CDR3 is built from 16 residues.

This clonotype appeared many times. The CDR3 ends on some other residue instead of the conserved phenylalanine or tryptophan, so this is likely a read error. The DNA is omitted, as the CDR3 cannot be located on it reliably, and the CDR3 follows TCRdb's listing. This rearrangement joins TRBV28 to TRBJ1-1; TRBD1, the D gene given by the table, was not confirmed from the DNA. Germline loops: CDR1 MDHEN, CDR2 SYDVKM. The CDR3 is 14 amino acids in total, end residues counted. The CDR3 sequence is CASSLPDLGRVVFS.

This clonotype was observed at least ten times. The chain is built from TRBV28 and TRBJ2-7, with 10 nucleotides matching TRBD1. The germline CDR1 and CDR2 sequences are MDHEN and SYDVKM. Losses at the gene ends were 1 base for V and 8 bases for J; bases not matched to a gene: 14. The CDR3 covers 17 residues. CDR3 sequence reads: CASSLYGGQGRFEKQYF. The DNA of the CDR3 is TGTGCCAGCAGTTTATATGGGGGACAGGGGAGATTCGAGAAGCAGTACTTC.

V gene TRBV18 combines with J gene TRBJ2-1, with D unclear. Germline V gene lookup returns CDR1 KGHSH and CDR2 LQKENI. V was pared by 1 base and J by 8 bases, with 6 bases between. The CDR3 is 12 residues long. The CDR3 bases are TGTGCCAGCTCACCACATCTGGATGAGCAGTTCTTC. Protein sequence: CASSPHLDEQFF.

This chain uses TRBV6-2 or TRBV6-3 with TRBJ2-5; unclear D gene. Germline CDR1 MNHEY, CDR2 SVGEGT. This CDR3 contains 13 residues. The ends were cut back, 5 bases at V and 0 bases at J, with 7 bases in the middle. The CDR3 is CASSGHYQETQYF. Written as DNA, the CDR3 is TGTGCCAGCAGTGGCCACTACCAAGAGACCCAGTACTTC.

This clonotype has ten or more counts. This rearrangement joins TRBV29-1 to TRBJ2-2, with 11 nucleotides matching TRBD1. Germline CDR1 SQVTM, CDR2 ANQGSEA. Trimming cost V 7 bases and J 7 bases; bases outside gene matches: 5. This CDR3 has 13 residues. CDR3 sequence: CSGTGGAGGELFF. The CDR3 DNA reads as TGCAGCGGGACAGGGGGCGCGGGCGGGGAGCTGTTTTTT.

Details on this clonotype: A far larger clone is a single base away, which makes a read error likely. The genes are TRBV2 and TRBJ2-7; D might be TRBD1 (5 bases). TRBJ2-5 matches the DNA end more closely, so the J call is doubtful. The CDR3 spans 14 residues. CDR1 is SNHLY, CDR2 FYNNEI, per germline. CDR3 in amino acids: CASTIGRAQGTQYF. Written as DNA, the CDR3 is TGTGCCAGCACTATCGGCAGGGCCCAGGGGACCCAGTACTTC.

The chain employs TRBV2 and TRBJ1-1, with 7 bases aligning to TRBD1. Per the germline V gene, CDR1 is SNHLY and CDR2 is FYNNEI. V dropped 6 bases and J dropped 0; count of bases not matched to a gene: 4. This CDR3 spans 14 amino acids. CDR3 sequence (DNA): TGTGCCAGCAGGGTGGGACAGTTGAACACTGAAGCTTTCTTT. Translated, it gives CASRVGQLNTEAFF.

The table lists this clonotype with a few counts. This rearrangement joins TRBV4-2 to TRBJ1-6; TRBD1 matches 7 bases. In germline, CDR1 is LGHNA, CDR2 YNFKEQ. Trimming took 3 bases from V and 7 from J; bases not matched to a gene: 6. The CDR3 is 15 residues long. CDR3 protein: CASSQSGGDNSPLHF. The DNA of the CDR3 is TGTGCCAGCAGCCAGTCAGGGGGGGACAATTCACCCCTCCACTTT.

This clonotype was counted many times. The chain combines TRBV10-2 with TRBJ2-1, with D possibly being TRBD1 or TRBD2 (5 bases each). The CDR3 covers 11 residues. Germline CDR1 WSHSY, CDR2 SAAADI. Trimming stripped 7 bases from V and 10 bases from J, with 11 bases between. The DNA for the CDR3 is TGCGCCAGCAATGGGGGTCGGGAGCAGTTCTTC. Translating it yields CASNGGREQFF.

There are many counts of this clonotype. CDR3 sequence: CASSSRLGLAGVGGRTDTQYF. CDR3 in DNA: TGTGCCAGCAGCTCTCGGCTAGGACTAGCGGGAGTGGGGGGGCGCACAGATACGCAGTATTTT. The J gene is TRBJ2-3, the V gene TRBV7-3; TRBD2 agrees at 13 bases. The CDR3 consists of 21 residues. CDR1 and CDR2 from the germline V gene are SGHTA and FQGTGA. The V segment lost 4 bases and the J segment 1 base; nucleotides outside the gene matches: 17.

In its sample, this clonotype was seen many times. This chain joins TRBV2 and TRBJ2-7, with TRBD2 matching 11 bases. The CDR3 spans 14 residues. With 6 bases clipped from V and 3 bases from J, the junction kept 4 bases outside the gene matches. From germline, CDR1 is SNHLY and CDR2 FYNNEI. The CDR3 protein is CASRGLAVLYEQYF. For the CDR3, the DNA is TGTGCCAGCAGGGGACTAGCGGTCCTCTACGAGCAGTACTTC.

This clonotype was seen repeatedly, ten times or more. The chain recombines TRBV18 with TRBJ1-4; D not resolved. Germline-derived CDR1 and CDR2 are KGHSH and LQKENI. The germline V and J ends were trimmed by 3 bases and 0 bases, with 14 bases remaining between them. The CDR3 sequence is 17 residues long. CDR3 region: CASSPNAVTATNEKLFF. The CDR3 DNA reads TGTGCCAGCTCACCCAATGCAGTGACTGCAACTAATGAAAAACTGTTTTTT. The full variable domain, with the rest looked up from reference TRBV18 and TRBJ1-4, is NAGVMQNPRHLVRRRGQEARLRCSPMKGHSHVYWYRQLPEEGLKFMVYLQKENIIDESGMPKERFSAEFPKEGPSILRIQQVVRGDSAAYFCASSPNAVTATNEKLFFGSGTQLSVL.

The rearrangement joins TRBV19 to TRBJ2-7; a weak D match, TRBD1 (6 bases). Per the germline V gene, CDR1 is LNHDA and CDR2 is SQIVND (reference sequence). This CDR3 spans 14 amino acids. With 3 bases removed from V and 1 base from J, the gap between germline ends came to 10 bases. In nucleotides, the CDR3 is TGTGCCAGTAGTATTAAGGGGGATTCCTACGAGCAGTACTTC. Translation: CASSIKGDSYEQYF. Drawing the rest from reference TRBV19 and TRBJ2-7, the complete variable domain is DGGITQSPKYLFRKEGQNVTLSCEQNLNHDAMYWYRQDPGQGLRLIYYSQIVNDFQKGDIAEGYSVSREKKESFPLTVTSAQKNPTAFYLCASSIKGDSYEQYFGPGTRLTVT.

The sample holds many counts of this clonotype. The J gene is TRBJ2-7, the V gene TRBV28; 8 bases match TRBD1. Germline CDR1 is MDHEN and CDR2 is SYDVKM. Unmatched junction bases numbered 19, after V lost 3 bases and J lost 3 bases. The CDR3 sequence is 19 residues long. CDR3 in DNA: TGTGCCAGCAGTTTCGTCGTGGGGGCCTCGGACAGGGAGAACTACGAGCAGTACTTC. It specifies CASSFVVGASDRENYEQYF.

This clonotype has just a few counts. The chain employs TRBV18 and TRBJ1-6; D not certain. This CDR3 has 15 residues. The V gene's germline CDR1 is KGHSH and CDR2 LQKENI. Trimming pared 5 bases from V and 1 base from J, leaving 9 bases between. The CDR3 reads CASSSRGSYNSPLHF. The CDR3 DNA is TGTGCCAGCTCATCACGAGGTTCCTATAATTCACCCCTCCACTTT.

Notes on this clonotype: A much larger clonotype is one base distant, so this may be a read error. This chain links TRBV28 with TRBJ1-5, with D perhaps matching TRBD1 (6 bases). The DNA end is more similar to TRBJ2-3, so the J call may be wrong. From germline, CDR1 is MDHEN and CDR2 SYDVKM. The CDR3 is made up of 17 amino acids. This CDR3 is CASTALHTGWGNQPQYF. In DNA form, the CDR3 reads TGTGCCAGCACTGCCCTACACACAGGGTGGGGGAATCAGCCCCAGTATTTT.

This clonotype was counted between two and nine times. In nucleotides, the CDR3 is TGTGCCAGCAGCCAGGGACAACTACAAGGGTACGAGCAGTACTTC. This encodes CASSQGQLQGYEQYF. The chain recombines TRBV3-1 with TRBJ2-7, with a tentative D call TRBD1 (6 bases). CDR1 is LGHDT and CDR2 is YNNKEL in the germline V gene (reference sequence). The CDR3 is 15 amino acids. Trimming stripped 3 bases from V and 4 bases from J, with 16 bases between.